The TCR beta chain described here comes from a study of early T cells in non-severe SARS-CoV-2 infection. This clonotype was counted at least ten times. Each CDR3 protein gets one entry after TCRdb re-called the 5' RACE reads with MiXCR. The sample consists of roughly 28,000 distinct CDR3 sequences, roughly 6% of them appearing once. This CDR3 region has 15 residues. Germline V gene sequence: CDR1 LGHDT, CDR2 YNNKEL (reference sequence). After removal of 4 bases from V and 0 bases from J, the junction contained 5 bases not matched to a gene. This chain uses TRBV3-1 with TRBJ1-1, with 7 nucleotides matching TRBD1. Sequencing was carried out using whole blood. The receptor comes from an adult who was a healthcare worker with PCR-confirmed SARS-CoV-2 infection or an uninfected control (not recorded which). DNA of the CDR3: TGTGCCAGCAGCCCTACACAGGGGCTGAACACTGAAGCTTTCTTT. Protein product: CASSPTQGLNTEAFF. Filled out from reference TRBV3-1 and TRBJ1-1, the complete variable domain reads DTAVSQTPKYLVTQMGNDKSIKCEQNLGHDTMYWYKQDSKKFLKIMFSYNNKELIINETVPNRFSPKSPDKAHLNLHINSLELGDSAVYFCASSPTQGLNTEAFFGQGTRLTVV.